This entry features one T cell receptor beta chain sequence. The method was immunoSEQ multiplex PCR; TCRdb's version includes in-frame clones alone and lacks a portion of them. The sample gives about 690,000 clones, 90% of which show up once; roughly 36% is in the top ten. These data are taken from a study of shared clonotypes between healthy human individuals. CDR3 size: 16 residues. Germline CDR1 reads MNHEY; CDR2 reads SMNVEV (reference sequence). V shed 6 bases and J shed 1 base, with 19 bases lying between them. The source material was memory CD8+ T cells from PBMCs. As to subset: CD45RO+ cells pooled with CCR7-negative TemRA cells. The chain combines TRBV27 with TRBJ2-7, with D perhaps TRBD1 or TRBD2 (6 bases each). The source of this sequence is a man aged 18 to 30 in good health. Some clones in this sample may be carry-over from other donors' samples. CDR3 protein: CASSPRGRGISYEQYF. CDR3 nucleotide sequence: TGTGCCAGCAGCCCCAGGGGCCGCGGGATTTCCTACGAGCAGTACTTC.